A selection of T cell receptor beta chains follows, all from one sample in a study of a mutant IDH1 vaccine in newly diagnosed glioma. Antigen specificity for these receptors is unknown. Data came from immunoSEQ multiplex PCR; TCRdb stores just in-frame clones and leaves some out. The sample has 70,000 to 90,000 clones; roughly 90% are singletons. The sequencing here drew on PBMCs, taken from a glioma patient whose treatment included an IDH1 peptide vaccine. The receptors were sampled from a woman aged 45-65 years with glioma. Both conserved end residues are part of each CDR3. D genes are given only for firm matches. Size is omitted from some rows. Given values are once, few, many or a class for expanded clones.

d_call | cdr3_length | j_call | clone_size | v_call | cdr3_nt | cdr3_aa
TRBD2 | 15 | TRBJ2-5 | - | TRBV7-3 | TGTGCCAGCAGCTTACTAGCGGGAGGGCAAGAGACCCAGTACTTC | CASSLLAGGQETQYF
- | 12 | TRBJ2-7 | - | TRBV5-4 | TGTGCCAGCAGCTTGGGACAGTACGAGCAGTACTTC | CASSLGQYEQYF
- | 12 | TRBJ2-7 | - | TRBV30 | TGTGCCTGGAGCGACCAGGGCTACGAGCAGTACTTC | CAWSDQGYEQYF
- | 14 | TRBJ2-2 | once | TRBV11-2 | TGTGCCAGCAGCGAGGGCTCGAACACCGGGGAGCTGTTTTTT | CASSEGSNTGELFF
- | 14 | TRBJ1-1 | - | TRBV27 | TGTGCCAGCAGTTTAGGCAGTCTGAACACTGAAGCTTTCTTT | CASSLGSLNTEAFF
- | 15 | TRBJ2-5 | - | TRBV27 | TGTGCCAGCAGTTTACAGGGAATTCCTCAAGAGACCCAGTACTTC | CASSLQGIPQETQYF
TRBD1 | 14 | TRBJ2-5 | - | TRBV2 | TGTGCCAGCAGGGGTTCGACAGGGTGGGAGACCCAGTACTTC | CASRGSTGWETQYF
- | 13 | TRBJ1-1 | - | TRBV19 | TGTGCCAGTAGTATAGATCTCAACACTGAAGCTTTCTTT | CASSIDLNTEAFF
- | 12 | TRBJ2-7 | - | TRBV5-6 | TGTGCCAGCAGCTTCGGACTGGGCGAGCAGTACTTC | CASSFGLGEQYF
- | 14 | TRBJ1-2 | - | TRBV6-5 | TGTGCCAGCACGCGCTCGACTTCTAACTATGGCTACACCTTC | CASTRSTSNYGYTF
TRBD1 | 13 | TRBJ2-7 | - | TRBV28 | TGTGCCAGCAGTTTCAGGGGGCAGGACGAGCAGTACTTC | CASSFRGQDEQYF
- | 15 | TRBJ2-1 | - | TRBV6-5 | TGTGCCAGCAGTTACTCAGCGGGTGACGACAGTGAGCAGTTCTTC | CASSYSAGDDSEQFF
TRBD2 | 13 | TRBJ2-7 | - | TRBV28 | TGTGCCAGCAGTTTGCGGGGGAACCACGAGCAGTACTTC | CASSLRGNHEQYF
- | 13 | TRBJ2-7 | - | TRBV4-1 | TGCGCCAGCAGCCAAGGAACAGTTTACGAGCAGTACTTC | CASSQGTVYEQYF
- | 15 | TRBJ1-6 | - | TRBV7-2 | TGTGCCAGCAGCTCTCGAGGACTTCCCAATTCACCCCTCCACTTT | CASSSRGLPNSPLHF
TRBD1 | 15 | TRBJ1-5 | - | TRBV19 | TGTGCCAGTAGTATGGGCAGGGGGTTCAATCAGCCCCAGCATTTT | CASSMGRGFNQPQHF